A single sample gave rise to the 23 T cell receptor beta chains below, sequenced in a study of blood T cell repertoires in COVID-19. The method was immunoSEQ multiplex PCR; TCRdb's version includes in-frame clones alone and lacks a portion of them. Among approximately 140,000 clones, around 86% were seen once, and the ten largest hold roughly 1.6%. Sequencing was performed on peripheral blood. The receptors derive from a human donor in a cohort sampled during active COVID-19.

The J gene is TRBJ1-1, the V gene TRBV5-6, with 11 positions matching TRBD1. Trimming took 4 bases from V and 5 from J; bases not matched to a gene: 10. The germline V gene has CDR1 SGHDT and CDR2 YYEEEE. This CDR3 has 16 residues. CDR3 sequence: CASSPGTGGRLTEAFF. DNA for the CDR3: TGTGCCAGCAGCCCCGGGACAGGGGGAAGATTGACTGAAGCTTTCTTT. The full variable domain, rest sourced from reference TRBV5-6 and TRBJ1-1, is DAGVTQSPTHLIKTRGQQVTLRCSPKSGHDTVSWYQQALGQGPQFIFQYYEEEERQRGNFPDRFSGHQFPNYSSELNVNALLLGDSALYLCASSPGTGGRLTEAFFGQGTRLTVV.

The V gene is TRBV28, the J gene TRBJ1-5; D remains ambiguous. The germline CDR1 and CDR2 sequences are MDHEN and SYDVKM. This CDR3 spans 15 amino acids. V was shortened by 6 bases and J by 3 bases, with 15 bases between the two germline ends. In DNA, the CDR3 is TGTGCCAGCAGGTGGGCCAGGCACCTCAATCAGCCCCAGCATTTT. It yields the protein CASRWARHLNQPQHF.

The chain links TRBV27 to TRBJ2-5, with 12 positions matching TRBD2. Germline trimming cut 2 bases from V and 4 bases from J; bases unmatched to any gene: 5. Germline V CDR1 and CDR2: MNHEY, SMNVEV (reference sequence). The CDR3 runs 16 residues. CDR3 DNA: TGTGCCAGCAGTTTACTAGCGGGAGGGCCCGGAGAGACCCAGTACTTC. Protein sequence: CASSLLAGGPGETQYF.

The V and J genes are TRBV10-3 and TRBJ1-6; D remains unclear. This CDR3 spans 14 amino acids. Looked up from germline, CDR1 is ENHRY and CDR2 is SYGVKD. Trimming took 7 bases from V and 5 from J, leaving 12 bases between them. In nucleotides, the CDR3 is TGTGCCATCAAGAAAGAGGGAGATAATTCACCCCTCCACTTT. Translated: CAIKKEGDNSPLHF.

J is TRBJ2-5 and V is TRBV2; 8 bases line up with TRBD2. Germline V CDR1 and CDR2: SNHLY, FYNNEI. The CDR3 runs 14 residues. V lost 5 bases to trimming and J lost 5 bases; unmatched junction nucleotides: 7. The CDR3 reads CASSFQRELETQYF. The DNA for the CDR3 is TGTGCCAGCAGTTTCCAGCGGGAGCTGGAGACCCAGTACTTC.

V is TRBV5-8 and J is TRBJ2-5, with TRBD2 matching 7 bases. The CDR3 spans 14 residues. V dropped 4 bases and J dropped 3; count of bases not matched to a gene: 6. Germline CDR1 SGHTS, CDR2 YDEGEE. The CDR3 loop is CASSPGLREETQYF. DNA of the CDR3: TGTGCCAGCAGCCCGGGACTACGTGAAGAGACCCAGTACTTC.

This clone appeared once. The chain uses TRBV28 and TRBJ1-2; no clear D. V shed 1 base and J shed 0 bases, with 3 bases lying between them. Germline V gene sequence: CDR1 MDHEN, CDR2 SYDVKM. The CDR3 spans 13 residues. This CDR3 is CASSLSANYGYTF. CDR3 coding DNA: TGTGCCAGCAGTTTATCGGCTAACTATGGCTACACCTTC.

The chain employs TRBV7-3 and TRBJ2-3; TRBD1 is a possible D gene (6 bases). Germline CDR1 is SGHTA and CDR2 is FQGTGA. V lost 5 bases to trimming and J lost 7 bases, with 13 bases between them. The CDR3 contains 13 residues. The CDR3: CASSPGGPNTQYF. The CDR3 region has the DNA TGTGCCAGCAGCCCTGGGGGCCCCAATACGCAGTATTTT.

Of note for this clone: Other DNA sequences in this specimen translate into the identical CDR3. CDR3 in amino acids: CASSPGSNEKLFF. The CDR3 DNA reads as TGTGCCAGCTCACCCGGGAGCAATGAAAAACTGTTTTTT. The chain couples TRBV18 to TRBJ1-4; no clear D. The CDR3 loop spans 13 amino acids. Germline V CDR1 and CDR2: KGHSH, LQKENI. V was trimmed by 3 bases and J by 5 bases, leaving 7 bases between them.

The chain links TRBV3-1 (or the pseudogene TRBV3-2) to TRBJ2-5, with TRBD1 as a possible D gene (6 bases). V lost 2 bases and J lost 4, with 11 bases in between. This CDR3 has 14 amino acids. Germline CDR1 is LGHDT and CDR2 is YNNKEL (reference sequence). CDR3 protein: CASSQLQGTETQYF. CDR3 nucleotide sequence: TGTGCCAGCAGCCAATTACAGGGAACAGAGACCCAGTACTTC.

The chain employs TRBV9 and TRBJ2-3, with D possibly being TRBD2 (5 bases). Germline CDR1 reads SGDLS; CDR2 reads YYNGEE. CDR3 length equals 16 residues. V lost 6 bases and J lost 0, with 17 bases in between. Here the CDR3 reads CASTRSRWESTDTQYF. The CDR3 DNA reads TGTGCCAGCACCCGCTCTAGATGGGAGAGCACAGATACGCAGTATTTT.

The gene calls are TRBV9 and TRBJ1-1; tentatively, D is TRBD1 (5 bases). CDR1 is SGDLS and CDR2 is YYNGEE in the germline V gene. Trimming stripped 0 bases from V and 3 bases from J, with 12 bases between. This CDR3 comprises 15 residues. The CDR3 here is CASSVDLEGYTEAFF. The DNA of the CDR3 is TGTGCCAGCAGCGTAGACCTGGAGGGGTACACTGAAGCTTTCTTT. Looking up the rest from reference TRBV9 and TRBJ1-1 gives the full variable domain: DSGVTQTPKHLITATGQRVTLRCSPRSGDLSVYWYQQSLDQGLQFLIQYYNGEERAKGNILERFSAQQFPDLHSELNLSSLELGDSALYFCASSVDLEGYTEAFFGQGTRLTVV.

The V call is TRBV7-2, the J call TRBJ1-3; TRBD1 might be the D (5 bases). The CDR3 sequence is 12 residues long. Trimming removed 2 bases at V and 9 bases at J, with 8 bases between. In germline, CDR1 is SGHTA, CDR2 FQGNSA. The CDR3, as DNA: TGTGCCAGCAGCTTAACGGGGGGCACCATATATTTT. Its protein product is CASSLTGGTIYF.

This clone appeared a few times. V is TRBV11-1 and J is TRBJ1-3; 7 nucleotides match TRBD1. Germline V gene sequence: CDR1 SGHAT, CDR2 FQDESV (reference sequence). V was pared by 5 bases and J by 0 bases, with 4 bases of the junction left unmatched. The length of the CDR3 is 15 residues. CDR3 bases: TGTGCCAGCAGCCACAGGGGTTCCTCTGGAAACACCATATATTTT. It is translated as CASSHRGSSGNTIYF.

Comment on this clone: The same CDR3 also results from other DNA sequences found in this sample. The chain employs TRBV18 and TRBJ2-7; the D gene is possibly TRBD1 (5 bases). The CDR3 is made up of 13 amino acids. Trimming pared 3 bases from V and 6 bases from J, leaving 12 bases between. Germline assignment: CDR1 KGHSH and CDR2 LQKENI. The CDR3 loop is CASSPSQGGEQYF. CDR3 in DNA: TGTGCCAGCTCACCGTCCCAGGGTGGCGAGCAGTACTTC.

In this sample, this clone turned up once. This rearrangement joins TRBV29-1 to TRBJ1-3; maybe TRBD1 (6 bases). V gave up 4 bases and J gave up 0 bases, with 10 bases separating them. The germline CDR1 and CDR2 sequences are SQVTM and ANQGSEA. The CDR3 extends over 14 amino acids. CDR3 region: CSVARGGSGNTIYF. The DNA of the CDR3 is TGCAGCGTTGCGCGAGGGGGCTCTGGAAACACCATATATTTT. The entire variable domain, with the rest obtained from reference TRBV29-1 and TRBJ1-3, is as follows: SAVISQKPSRDICQRGTSLTIQCQVDSQVTMMFWYRQQPGQSLTLIATANQGSEATYESGFVIDKFPISRPNLTFSTLTVSNMSPEDSSIYLCSVARGGSGNTIYFGEGSWLTVV.

The chain joins TRBV5-1 to TRBJ2-3; 11 positions agree with TRBD1. The CDR3 spans 17 residues. Germline V gives CDR1 SGHRS, CDR2 YFSETQ. The trim removed 0 bases at V and 6 bases at J, leaving 9 bases unmatched. CDR3 sequence (DNA): TGCGCCAGCAGCTTGGGACGGACAGGGGGCTTAGGGGATACGCAGTATTTT. Translation: CASSLGRTGGLGDTQYF.

The CDR3 loop reads CASSSPAAARYEQYF. The CDR3 nucleotides read TGTGCCAGCAGTTCCCCGGCGGCAGCAAGGTACGAGCAGTACTTC. The rearrangement joins TRBV28 to TRBJ2-7, with unresolved D. The germline gives CDR1 MDHEN, CDR2 SYDVKM. The CDR3 has 15 amino acids. V was trimmed by 4 bases and J by 4 bases, leaving 17 bases between them.

The rearrangement links TRBV7-9 to TRBJ2-7, with TRBD2 matching 15 bases. The CDR3 totals 18 residues. The junction had 12 bases not matched to a gene; V was cut back by 2 bases and J by 7 bases. Germline V gene sequence: CDR1 SEHNR, CDR2 FQNEAQ (reference sequence). Here the CDR3 DNA reads TGTGCCAGCAGCTTACCCCAACGGACTAGCGGGAGGGACAGAGAGCAGTACTTC. Its translation is CASSLPQRTSGRDREQYF.

CDR3 region: CATARQGRNTGELFF. Written as DNA, the CDR3 is TGTGCCACCGCTAGACAGGGGAGAAACACCGGGGAGCTGTTTTTT. V is TRBV24-1 and J is TRBJ2-2, with TRBD1 identical over 8 bases. Germline CDR1 KGHDR, CDR2 SFDVKD. The CDR3 contains 15 residues. The ends lost 9 bases at V and 2 bases at J; junction bases unmatched: 7.

The chain carries TRBV25-1 and TRBJ1-4, with D perhaps TRBD1 (5 bases). V was shortened by 6 bases and J by 10 bases, with 12 bases between the two germline ends. Per germline, CDR1 MGHDK and CDR2 SYGVNS. This CDR3 has 12 residues. CDR3: CASSGGGGKLFF. The CDR3 DNA reads TGTGCCAGCAGCGGGGGTGGGGGAAAACTGTTTTTT.

CDR3 bases: TGTGCCAGCTCACCTAAATTGAACACTGAAGCTTTCTTT. Protein: CASSPKLNTEAFF. The V gene is TRBV18, the J gene TRBJ1-1; D is undetermined. Trimming stripped 3 bases from V and 0 bases from J, with 5 bases between. CDR3 size: 13 residues. The germline CDR1 and CDR2 sequences are KGHSH and LQKENI.

The J gene is TRBJ2-5, the V gene TRBV5-1; 7 positions match TRBD2. The CDR3 is 17 residues long. J lost 0 bases, V lost 4 bases, and 12 bases had no gene match. Germline V lookup: CDR1 SGHRS, CDR2 YFSETQ. CDR3 DNA sequence: TGCGCCAGCAGCCTGAACCAGTCGGGACTAAACCAAGAGACCCAGTACTTC. Translating it yields CASSLNQSGLNQETQYF.